The 26 T cell receptor beta chains below were found in one sample sequenced in a study of cytomegalovirus exposure and HLA in healthy donors. The PCR had 60 Vbeta and 13 Jbeta primers. Sequenced by immunoSEQ multiplex PCR; TCRdb stores in-frame clones only, minus some. The table lists 170,000 or so clones, 75% to 85% of them singletons, with less than 9% in the top ten. Sequencing was carried out using PBMCs. These receptors were obtained from a man between 25 and 39 years old in good health and CMV-seropositive.

J is TRBJ2-2 and V is TRBV7-3, with D maybe TRBD1 (6 bases). Germline CDR1 reads SGHTA; CDR2 reads FQGTGA. Trimming took off 7 bases at V and 1 base at J, with 10 bases between the two ends. This CDR3 is built from 14 residues. The CDR3 DNA sequence: TGTGCCAGCACTTTGGGACAGAACACCGGGGAGCTGTTTTTT. Amino acids: CASTLGQNTGELFF.

The chain uses TRBV5-4 and TRBJ1-1, with TRBD1 matching over 10 bases. This CDR3 spans 15 amino acids. The junction had 5 bases not matched to a gene; V was cut back by 2 bases and J by 4 bases. CDR1 is SGHNT and CDR2 is YYREEE in the germline V gene (reference sequence). As DNA, the CDR3 is TGTGCCAGCAGCTTCTTACGGACAGGGGGCACTGAAGCTTTCTTT. Protein product: CASSFLRTGGTEAFF.

CDR3 loop: CASSPGTGEETQYF. The DNA of the CDR3 is TGTGCCAGCAGCCCAGGGACAGGGGAGGAGACCCAGTACTTC. The chain employs TRBV7-3 and TRBJ2-5; 10 bases agree with TRBD1. The J segment lost 5 bases and the V segment lost 5 bases, leaving 5 bases of the junction unmatched. The CDR3 is made up of 14 amino acids. The germline gives CDR1 SGHTA, CDR2 FQGTGA. The full variable domain, its missing parts supplied by reference TRBV7-3 and TRBJ2-5, is GAGVSQTPSNKVTEKGKYVELRCDPISGHTALYWYRQSLGQGPEFLIYFQGTGAADDSGLPNDRFFAVRPEGSVSTLKIQRTERGDSAVYLCASSPGTGEETQYFGPGTRLLVL.

The J gene is TRBJ2-5, the V gene TRBV19; weak D call: TRBD2 (7 bases). The CDR3 spans 12 residues. Trimming left V 8 bases short and J 2 bases short, with 9 bases between. Germline V CDR1 and CDR2: LNHDA, SQIVND (reference sequence). For the CDR3, the DNA is TGTGCCAGTGGGAGGGGGCAAGAGACCCAGTACTTC. It translates to CASGRGQETQYF. The full variable domain, in which reference TRBV19 and TRBJ2-5 provide the parts outside the CDR3, is DGGITQSPKYLFRKEGQNVTLSCEQNLNHDAMYWYRQDPGQGLRLIYYSQIVNDFQKGDIAEGYSVSREKKESFPLTVTSAQKNPTAFYLCASGRGQETQYFGPGTRLLVL.

Details on this clone: This same CDR3 is encoded by further DNA sequences in the sample. The V call is TRBV6-5, the J call TRBJ1-2; 8 nucleotides line up with TRBD1. CDR1 and CDR2 (germline): MNHEY, SVGAGI. After removal of 4 bases from V and 4 bases from J, the junction contained 5 bases not matched to a gene. The CDR3 runs 14 residues. The CDR3 DNA reads as TGTGCCAGCAGTTCGGACAGGGCCCCCTATGGCTACACCTTC. Translation gives CASSSDRAPYGYTF.

This chain joins TRBV6-5 and TRBJ1-1; 7 bases line up with TRBD1. CDR1 MNHEY and CDR2 SVGAGI come from the germline V gene. The ends lost 0 bases at V and 0 bases at J; junction bases unmatched: 1. The CDR3 is made up of 15 amino acids. CDR3 DNA: TGTGCCAGCAGTTACTCCAGGGGGGTGAACACTGAAGCTTTCTTT. As protein: CASSYSRGVNTEAFF.

The V and J genes are TRBV4-3 and TRBJ1-2; the match to TRBD1 covers 7 bases. The CDR3 has 17 residues. V trimming: 0 bases; J trimming: 5 bases; junction bases outside the gene matches: 12. Germline values: CDR1 LGHNA, CDR2 YSLEER. The CDR3 is CASSQEDIGQVHYGYTF. The CDR3 DNA follows: TGCGCCAGCAGCCAAGAGGATATAGGACAGGTTCATTATGGCTACACCTTC.

The chain has TRBV9 and TRBJ2-5, with D maybe TRBD2 (6 bases). V dropped 3 bases and J dropped 0 bases, with 24 bases sitting between them. The CDR3 is 19 residues long. Germline CDR1 SGDLS, CDR2 YYNGEE. CDR3 in amino acids: CASSARSGREGMYQETQYF. The DNA of the CDR3 is TGTGCCAGCAGCGCTAGAAGCGGGCGCGAAGGGATGTACCAAGAGACCCAGTACTTC.

The gene calls are TRBV14 and TRBJ2-7; possibly TRBD2 for D (7 bases). The CDR3 sequence is 15 residues long. Trimming stripped 4 bases from V and 3 bases from J, with 16 bases between. The germline gives CDR1 SGHDN, CDR2 FVKESK. The CDR3 loop reads CASSPGAGLVYEQYF. CDR3 DNA sequence: TGTGCCAGCAGCCCAGGGGCCGGACTAGTCTACGAGCAGTACTTC. Drawing the rest from reference TRBV14 and TRBJ2-7, the complete variable domain is EAGVTQFPSHSVIEKGQTVTLRCDPISGHDNLYWYRRVMGKEIKFLLHFVKESKQDESGMPNNRFLAERTGGTYSTLKVQPAELEDSGVYFCASSPGAGLVYEQYFGPGTRLTVT.

This clone was counted between two and nine times. This chain joins TRBV11-2 and TRBJ2-5, with D possibly TRBD2 on 5 matching bases. Germline CDR1 SGHAT, CDR2 FQNNGV. The CDR3 consists of 17 residues. V dropped 1 base and J dropped 0 bases, with 15 bases sitting between them. CDR3 region: CASSLVRSGPYQETQYF. The CDR3 nucleotides are TGTGCCAGCAGCTTAGTCCGGAGCGGACCGTACCAAGAGACCCAGTACTTC.

V and J are TRBV6-5 and TRBJ1-3; TRBD1 matches 8 bases. The V gene end was trimmed by 5 bases and the J gene end by 7 bases; junction bases not matched to a gene: 4. The CDR3 sequence is 13 residues long. Germline lookup yields CDR1 MNHEY and CDR2 SVGAGI. DNA of the CDR3: TGTGCCAGCAGTCAGGGGGCTAGGAACACCATATATTTT. Its translation is CASSQGARNTIYF.

The V and J genes are TRBV6-1 and TRBJ2-7, with 10 bases that match TRBD2. Germline CDR1 MNHNS, CDR2 SASEGT. CDR3 size: 16 residues. Germline trimming cut 4 bases from V and 0 bases from J; bases unmatched to any gene: 6. The CDR3 region is CASSAELAGTSYEQYF. The CDR3 DNA reads as TGTGCCAGCAGTGCAGAACTAGCGGGGACCTCCTACGAGCAGTACTTC.

The genes are TRBV6-5 and TRBJ2-1; 8 positions match TRBD1. With V trimmed by 6 bases and J by 1 base, 5 bases remained unmatched. Germline loops: CDR1 MNHEY, CDR2 SVGAGI. The CDR3 totals 15 residues. The CDR3 here is CASREDRDSYNEQFF. CDR3 sequence (DNA): TGTGCCAGCAGAGAGGACAGGGATTCCTACAATGAGCAGTTCTTC.

The chain uses TRBV15 and TRBJ1-5; 8 nucleotides align to TRBD1. The CDR3 has 17 amino acids. Germline V lookup: CDR1 LNHNV, CDR2 YYDKDF (reference sequence). After removal of 1 base from V and 10 bases from J, the junction contained 15 bases not matched to a gene. DNA for the CDR3: TGTGCCACCAGCAGAGTAGTAACAGGGGGTCCCATCGGCCCCCAGCATTTT. Its protein is CATSRVVTGGPIGPQHF.

The chain joins TRBV19 to TRBJ1-2, with D unclear. Deletions cut 3 bases from V and 5 bases from J, with 4 bases between. The CDR3 runs 11 residues. Looked up from germline, CDR1 is LNHDA and CDR2 is SQIVND (reference sequence). CDR3 in DNA: TGTGCCAGTAGTATCCGGTATGGCTACACCTTC. Translation: CASSIRYGYTF.

The chain carries TRBV5-1 and TRBJ1-4; 8 bases line up with TRBD1. This CDR3 has 14 amino acids. Germline CDR1 is SGHRS and CDR2 is YFSETQ. J was trimmed by 7 bases and V by 5 bases; bases with no gene match: 7. The CDR3 region has the DNA TGCGCCAGCAGATCTCAGGGGGCTGGTGAAAAACTGTTTTTT. It translates to CASRSQGAGEKLFF.

This clone was counted a single time. The chain employs TRBV5-1 and TRBJ2-7; 11 nucleotides align to TRBD2. Germline V gene lookup returns CDR1 SGHRS and CDR2 YFSETQ. The CDR3 has 15 residues. With 2 bases clipped from V and 3 bases from J, the junction kept 4 bases outside the gene matches. DNA of the CDR3: TGCGCCAGCAGCTTAGGGACTAGCGGACGCTACGAGCAGTACTTC. Protein sequence: CASSLGTSGRYEQYF.

The chain combines TRBV10-3 with TRBJ2-3, with 9 nucleotides matching TRBD2. This CDR3 comprises 14 residues. Trimming cost V 8 bases and J 4 bases; bases outside gene matches: 7. Germline assignment: CDR1 ENHRY and CDR2 SYGVKD. CDR3 DNA: TGTGCCATCCGAGCGGGGGGCGATTCAGATACGCAGTATTTT. This translates into CAIRAGGDSDTQYF.

The chain has TRBV9 and TRBJ1-3; D might be TRBD1 (6 bases). Trimming cost V 3 bases and J 4 bases, with 11 bases left between them. The CDR3 covers 14 residues. CDR1 is SGDLS, CDR2 YYNGEE, per germline. This CDR3 reads CASSETGNGNTIYF. The CDR3 DNA sequence: TGTGCCAGCAGCGAAACAGGGAACGGAAACACCATATATTTT.

The chain combines TRBV28 with TRBJ1-2; TRBD1 aligns across 8 bases. The V gene end was trimmed by 2 bases and the J gene end by 1 base; junction bases not matched to a gene: 3. CDR3 size: 15 residues. CDR1 MDHEN and CDR2 SYDVKM come from the germline V gene. CDR3 region: CASSLNRGYNYGYTF. The CDR3 DNA is TGTGCCAGCAGTTTAAACAGGGGGTATAACTATGGCTACACCTTC.

The chain carries TRBV7-9 and TRBJ2-7, with a weak D call TRBD1 (5 bases). V shed 5 bases and J shed 3 bases, with 8 bases lying between them. The germline V gene has CDR1 SEHNR and CDR2 FQNEAQ (reference sequence). CDR3 length: 12 residues. CDR3: CASSTDSYEQYF. The CDR3 DNA reads as TGTGCCAGCAGCACTGACAGCTACGAGCAGTACTTC.

This clone was recorded once. J is TRBJ1-2 and V is TRBV6-6; a possible D gene is TRBD1 (5 bases). The germline gives CDR1 MNHNY, CDR2 SVGAGI (reference sequence). The CDR3 spans 13 residues. The V end was cut by 4 bases, the J end by 8 bases, with 14 bases between. The CDR3 coding sequence is TGTGCCAGCAGTTCCCCGGGGGAGGAGGGCTACACCTTC. Translation gives CASSSPGEEGYTF.

The chain couples TRBV2 to TRBJ1-3; TRBD1 matches 11 bases. This CDR3 comprises 15 residues. J was trimmed by 3 bases and V by 7 bases; bases with no gene match: 5. The germline V gene encodes CDR1 SNHLY and CDR2 FYNNEI. As DNA, the CDR3 is TGTGCCAGCAAGAAGGACAGGGGGCTTGGAAACACCATATATTTT. Translating it yields CASKKDRGLGNTIYF.

The chain combines TRBV4-1 with TRBJ2-3; TRBD2 matches 7 bases. The CDR3 totals 17 residues. Per the germline V gene, CDR1 is MGHRA and CDR2 is YSYEKL. The V gene end was trimmed by 2 bases and the J gene end by 6 bases; junction bases not matched to a gene: 14. CDR3 sequence (DNA): TGCGCCAGCAGCCAACATAAAGTACCCTCGGGGGGTGATACGCAGTATTTT. Protein: CASSQHKVPSGGDTQYF.

The chain couples TRBV10-3 to TRBJ1-1; TRBD1 matches at 8 bases. The trim removed 3 bases at V and 6 bases at J, leaving 12 bases unmatched. CDR1 ENHRY and CDR2 SYGVKD come from the germline V gene. The CDR3 contains 16 residues. The CDR3 nucleotides are TGTGCCATCAGTGACGTCGGTGGCAGGGGGCTAGCTGAAGCTTTCTTT. Amino acids: CAISDVGGRGLAEAFF.

The V call is TRBV30, the J call TRBJ1-1; D may be TRBD1 (5 bases). This CDR3 spans 14 amino acids. CDR1 is GTSNPN, CDR2 SVGIG, per germline (reference sequence). V was cut by 2 bases and J by 3 bases, with 13 bases left in between. The CDR3, as DNA: TGTGCCTGGAGTCCCCGGGGGGGAGACACTGAAGCTTTCTTT. As protein: CAWSPRGGDTEAFF.